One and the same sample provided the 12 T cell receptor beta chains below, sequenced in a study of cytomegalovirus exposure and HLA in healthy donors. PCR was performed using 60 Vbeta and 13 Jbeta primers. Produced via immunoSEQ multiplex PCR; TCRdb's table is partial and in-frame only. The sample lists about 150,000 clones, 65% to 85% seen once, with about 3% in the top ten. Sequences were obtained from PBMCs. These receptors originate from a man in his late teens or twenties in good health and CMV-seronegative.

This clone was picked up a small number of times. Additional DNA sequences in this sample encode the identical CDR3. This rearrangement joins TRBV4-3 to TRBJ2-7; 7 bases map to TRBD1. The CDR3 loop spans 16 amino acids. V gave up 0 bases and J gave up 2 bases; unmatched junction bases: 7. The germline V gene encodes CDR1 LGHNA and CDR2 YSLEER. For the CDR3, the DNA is TGCGCCAGCAGCCAAGACTCGGACAGGCCCGCCTACGAGCAGTACTTC. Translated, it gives CASSQDSDRPAYEQYF.

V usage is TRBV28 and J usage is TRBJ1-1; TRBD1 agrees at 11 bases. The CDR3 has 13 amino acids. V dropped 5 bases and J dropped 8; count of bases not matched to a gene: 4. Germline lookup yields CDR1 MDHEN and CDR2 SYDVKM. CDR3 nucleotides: TGTGCCAGCAGTCCCGGGACAGGGGGAGAAGCTTTCTTT. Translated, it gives CASSPGTGGEAFF.

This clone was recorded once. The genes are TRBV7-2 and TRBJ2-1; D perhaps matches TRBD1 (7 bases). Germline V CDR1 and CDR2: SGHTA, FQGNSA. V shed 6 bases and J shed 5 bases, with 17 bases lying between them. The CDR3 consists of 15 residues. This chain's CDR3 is CASRRGQSIHNEQFF. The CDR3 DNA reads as TGTGCCAGCAGGCGGGGACAGAGCATCCACAATGAGCAGTTCTTC.

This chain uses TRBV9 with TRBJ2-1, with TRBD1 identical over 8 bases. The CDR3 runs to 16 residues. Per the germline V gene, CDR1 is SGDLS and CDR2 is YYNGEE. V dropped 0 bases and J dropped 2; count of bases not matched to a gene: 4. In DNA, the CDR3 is TGTGCCAGCAGCGTAGGGGGACAGGACCCCTACAATGAGCAGTTCTTC. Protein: CASSVGGQDPYNEQFF.

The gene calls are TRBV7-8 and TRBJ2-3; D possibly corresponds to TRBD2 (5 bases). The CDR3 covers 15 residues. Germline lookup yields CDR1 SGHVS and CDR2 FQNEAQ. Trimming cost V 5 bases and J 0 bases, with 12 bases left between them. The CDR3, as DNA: TGTGCCAGCAGCCTAGGACTGTTTAGCACAGATACGCAGTATTTT. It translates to CASSLGLFSTDTQYF.

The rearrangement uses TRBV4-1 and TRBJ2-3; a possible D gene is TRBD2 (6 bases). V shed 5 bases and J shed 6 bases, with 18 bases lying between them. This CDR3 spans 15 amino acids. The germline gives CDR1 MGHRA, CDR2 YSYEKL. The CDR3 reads CASSGPPSGSDTQYF. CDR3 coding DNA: TGCGCCAGCAGCGGCCCTCCGAGCGGGTCTGATACGCAGTATTTT.

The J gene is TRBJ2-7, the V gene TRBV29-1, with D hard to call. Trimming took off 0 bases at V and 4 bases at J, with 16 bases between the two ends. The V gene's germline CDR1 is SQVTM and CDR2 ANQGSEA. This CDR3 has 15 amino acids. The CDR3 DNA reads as TGCAGCGTTGAAGATGAGAGGTTCCAGAATTACGAGCAGTACTTC. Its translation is CSVEDERFQNYEQYF.

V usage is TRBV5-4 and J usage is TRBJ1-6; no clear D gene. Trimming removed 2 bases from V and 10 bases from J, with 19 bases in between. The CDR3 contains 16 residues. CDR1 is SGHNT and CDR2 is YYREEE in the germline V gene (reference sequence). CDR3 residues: CASSFLAGGLSSPLHF. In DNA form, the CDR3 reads TGTGCCAGCAGCTTTCTGGCGGGAGGGTTATCCTCACCCCTCCACTTT.

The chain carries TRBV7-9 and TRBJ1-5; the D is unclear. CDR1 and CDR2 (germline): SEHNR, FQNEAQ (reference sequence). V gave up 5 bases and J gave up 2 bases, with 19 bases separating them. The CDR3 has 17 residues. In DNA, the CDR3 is TGTGCCAGCAGCCCCAACCTGGGCCCCTCGGGCAATCAGCCCCAGCATTTT. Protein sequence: CASSPNLGPSGNQPQHF.

CDR3 DNA sequence: TGCGCCAGCAGCTTGTCTCACCCCGCGGGGGGGGGCCAAGAGACCCAGTACTTC. Translating gives CASSLSHPAGGGQETQYF. The V call is TRBV5-1, the J call TRBJ2-5; 9 bases are shared with TRBD2. CDR1 is SGHRS and CDR2 is YFSETQ in the germline V gene. The CDR3 contains 18 residues. Trimming cost V 1 base and J 1 base; bases outside gene matches: 11. The variable domain in full, completed from reference TRBV5-1 and TRBJ2-5, reads KAGVTQTPRYLIKTRGQQVTLSCSPISGHRSVSWYQQTPGQGLQFLFEYFSETQRNKGNFPGRFSGRQFSNSRSEMNVSTLELGDSALYLCASSLSHPAGGGQETQYFGPGTRLLVL.

DNA of the CDR3: TGCGCCAGCAGAACCCTAGCGGGGGGGATCCAAGAGACCCAGTACTTC. This codes for CASRTLAGGIQETQYF. This chain connects TRBV5-1 to TRBJ2-5; 12 bases line up with TRBD2. With 5 bases clipped from V and 1 base from J, the junction kept 6 bases outside the gene matches. Germline CDR1 is SGHRS and CDR2 is YFSETQ. This CDR3 region has 16 residues. The full variable domain, its missing parts supplied by reference TRBV5-1 and TRBJ2-5, is KAGVTQTPRYLIKTRGQQVTLSCSPISGHRSVSWYQQTPGQGLQFLFEYFSETQRNKGNFPGRFSGRQFSNSRSEMNVSTLELGDSALYLCASRTLAGGIQETQYFGPGTRLLVL.

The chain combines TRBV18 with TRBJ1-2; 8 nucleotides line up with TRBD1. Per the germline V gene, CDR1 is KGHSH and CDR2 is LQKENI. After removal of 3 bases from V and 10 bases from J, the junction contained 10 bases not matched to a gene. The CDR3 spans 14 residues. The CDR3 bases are TGTGCCAGCTCACCTGGGACAGGACCAGCGGACTACACCTTC. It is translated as CASSPGTGPADYTF. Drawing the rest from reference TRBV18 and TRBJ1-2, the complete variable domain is NAGVMQNPRHLVRRRGQEARLRCSPMKGHSHVYWYRQLPEEGLKFMVYLQKENIIDESGMPKERFSAEFPKEGPSILRIQQVVRGDSAAYFCASSPGTGPADYTFGSGTRLTVV.